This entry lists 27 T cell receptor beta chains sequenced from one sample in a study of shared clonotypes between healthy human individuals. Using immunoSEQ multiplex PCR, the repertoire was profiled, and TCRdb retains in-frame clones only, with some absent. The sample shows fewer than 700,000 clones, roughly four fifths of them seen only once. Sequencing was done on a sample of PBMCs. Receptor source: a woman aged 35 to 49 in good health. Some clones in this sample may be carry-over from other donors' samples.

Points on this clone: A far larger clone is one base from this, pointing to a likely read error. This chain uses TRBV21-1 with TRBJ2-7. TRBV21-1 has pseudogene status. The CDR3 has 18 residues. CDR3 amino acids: CASSKPRGPLRGTYEQYF. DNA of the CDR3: TGTGCCAGCAGCAAACCTCGGGGACCCTTAAGGGGTACCTACGAGCAGTACTTC.

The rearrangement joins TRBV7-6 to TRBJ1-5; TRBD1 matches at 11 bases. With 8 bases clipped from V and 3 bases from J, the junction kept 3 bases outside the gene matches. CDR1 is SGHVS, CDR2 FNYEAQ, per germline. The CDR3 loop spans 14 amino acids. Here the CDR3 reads CASGTGGINQPQHF. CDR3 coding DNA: TGTGCCAGCGGGACAGGGGGAATCAATCAGCCCCAGCATTTT. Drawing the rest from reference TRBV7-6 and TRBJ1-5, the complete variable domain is GAGVSQSPRYKVTKRGQDVALRCDPISGHVSLYWYRQALGQGPEFLTYFNYEAQQDKSGLPNDRFSAERPEGSISTLTIQRTEQRDSAMYRCASGTGGINQPQHFGDGTRLSIL.

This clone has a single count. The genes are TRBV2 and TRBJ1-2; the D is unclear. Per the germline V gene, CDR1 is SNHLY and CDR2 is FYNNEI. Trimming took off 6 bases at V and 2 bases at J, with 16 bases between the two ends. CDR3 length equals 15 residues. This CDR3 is CASSESTVANYGYTF. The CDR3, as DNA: TGTGCCAGCAGCGAATCTACAGTTGCCAACTATGGCTACACCTTC.

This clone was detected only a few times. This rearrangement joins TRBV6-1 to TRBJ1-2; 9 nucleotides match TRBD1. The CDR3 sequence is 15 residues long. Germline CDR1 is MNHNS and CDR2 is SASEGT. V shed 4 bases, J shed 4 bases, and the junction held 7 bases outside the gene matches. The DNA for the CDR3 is TGTGCCAGCAGTGCGGGACAGGGTGGAATCTATGGCTACACCTTC. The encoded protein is CASSAGQGGIYGYTF.

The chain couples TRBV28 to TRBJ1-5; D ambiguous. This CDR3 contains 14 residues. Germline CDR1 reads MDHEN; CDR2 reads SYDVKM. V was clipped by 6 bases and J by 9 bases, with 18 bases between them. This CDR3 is CASRDTPSLLPQHF. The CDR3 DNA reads TGTGCCAGCAGAGACACTCCTAGTCTTTTGCCCCAGCATTTT.

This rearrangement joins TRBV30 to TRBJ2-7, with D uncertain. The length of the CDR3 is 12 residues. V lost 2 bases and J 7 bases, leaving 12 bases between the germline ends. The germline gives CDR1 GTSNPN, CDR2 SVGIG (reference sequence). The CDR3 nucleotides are TGTGCCTGGAGTCATCCCAGTATAGAGCAGTACTTC. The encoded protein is CAWSHPSIEQYF.

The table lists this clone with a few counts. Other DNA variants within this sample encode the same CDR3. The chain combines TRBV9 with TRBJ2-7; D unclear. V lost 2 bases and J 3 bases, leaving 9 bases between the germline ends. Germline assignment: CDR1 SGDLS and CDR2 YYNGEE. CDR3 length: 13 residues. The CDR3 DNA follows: TGTGCCAGCAGCGTTGCCCCGAACTACGAGCAGTACTTC. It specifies CASSVAPNYEQYF.

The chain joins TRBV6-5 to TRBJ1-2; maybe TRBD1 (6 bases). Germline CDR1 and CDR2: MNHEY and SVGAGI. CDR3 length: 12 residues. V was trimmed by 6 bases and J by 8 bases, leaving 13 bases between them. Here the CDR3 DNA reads TGTGCCAGCAGGGAGGGGGACTCGGGCTACACCTTC. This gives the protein CASREGDSGYTF.

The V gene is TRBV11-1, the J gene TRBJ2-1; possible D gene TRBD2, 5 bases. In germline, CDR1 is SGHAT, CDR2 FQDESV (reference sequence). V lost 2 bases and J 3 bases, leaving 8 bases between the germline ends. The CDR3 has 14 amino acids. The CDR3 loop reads CASSLRGNYNEQFF. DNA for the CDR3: TGTGCCAGCAGCTTACGGGGAAACTACAATGAGCAGTTCTTC.

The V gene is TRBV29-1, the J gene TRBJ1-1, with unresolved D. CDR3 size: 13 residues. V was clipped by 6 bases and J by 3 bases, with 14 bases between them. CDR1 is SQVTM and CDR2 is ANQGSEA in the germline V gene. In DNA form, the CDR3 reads TGCAGCGTACCCCCTGGATTCGACACTGAAGCTTTCTTT. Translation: CSVPPGFDTEAFF.

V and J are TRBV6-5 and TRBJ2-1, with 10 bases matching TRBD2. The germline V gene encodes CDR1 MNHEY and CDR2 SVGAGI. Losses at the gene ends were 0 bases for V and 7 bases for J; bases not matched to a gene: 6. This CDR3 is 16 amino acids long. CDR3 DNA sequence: TGTGCCAGCAGTTACTCAACAGCGGGAGGGAGGAATGAGCAGTTCTTC. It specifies CASSYSTAGGRNEQFF.

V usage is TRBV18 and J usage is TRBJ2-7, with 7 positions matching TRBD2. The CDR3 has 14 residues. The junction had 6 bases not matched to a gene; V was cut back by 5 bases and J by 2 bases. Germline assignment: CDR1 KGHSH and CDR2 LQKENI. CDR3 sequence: CASSSSGIPYEQYF. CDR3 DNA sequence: TGTGCCAGCTCATCAAGCGGGATCCCCTACGAGCAGTACTTC.

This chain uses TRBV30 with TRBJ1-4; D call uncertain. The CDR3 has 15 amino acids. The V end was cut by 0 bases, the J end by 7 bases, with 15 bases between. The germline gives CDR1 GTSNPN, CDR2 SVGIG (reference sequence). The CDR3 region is CAWSVLGSSGEKLFF. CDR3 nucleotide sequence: TGTGCCTGGAGTGTATTGGGGAGCTCCGGTGAAAAACTGTTTTTT.

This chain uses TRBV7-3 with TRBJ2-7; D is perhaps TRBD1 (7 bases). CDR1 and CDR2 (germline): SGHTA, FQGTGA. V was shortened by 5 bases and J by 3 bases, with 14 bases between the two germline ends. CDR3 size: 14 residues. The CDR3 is CASSPAGGFYEQYF. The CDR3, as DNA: TGTGCCAGCAGCCCGGCAGGGGGGTTCTACGAGCAGTACTTC.

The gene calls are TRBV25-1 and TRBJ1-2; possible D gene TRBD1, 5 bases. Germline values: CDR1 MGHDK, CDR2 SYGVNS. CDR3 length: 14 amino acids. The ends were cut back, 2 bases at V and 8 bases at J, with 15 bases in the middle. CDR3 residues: CASSEVAGSKGYTF. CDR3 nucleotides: TGTGCCAGCAGTGAAGTCGCAGGGTCGAAAGGCTACACCTTC.

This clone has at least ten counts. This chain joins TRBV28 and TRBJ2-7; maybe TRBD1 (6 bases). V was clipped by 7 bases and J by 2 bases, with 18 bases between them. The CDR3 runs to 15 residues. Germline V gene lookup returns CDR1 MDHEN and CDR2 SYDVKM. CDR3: CASTLSIGGPYEQYF. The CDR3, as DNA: TGTGCCAGCACTCTATCGATTGGGGGCCCCTACGAGCAGTACTTC. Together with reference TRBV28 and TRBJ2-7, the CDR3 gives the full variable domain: DVKVTQSSRYLVKRTGEKVFLECVQDMDHENMFWYRQDPGLGLRLIYFSYDVKMKEKGDIPEGYSVSREKKERFSLILESASTNQTSMYLCASTLSIGGPYEQYFGPGTRLTVT.

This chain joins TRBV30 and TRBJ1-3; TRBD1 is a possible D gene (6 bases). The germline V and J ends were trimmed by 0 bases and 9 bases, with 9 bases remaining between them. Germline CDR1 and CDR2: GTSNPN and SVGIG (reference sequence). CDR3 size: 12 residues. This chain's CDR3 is CAWSVRGGTIYF. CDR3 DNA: TGTGCCTGGAGTGTACGAGGGGGCACCATATATTTT.

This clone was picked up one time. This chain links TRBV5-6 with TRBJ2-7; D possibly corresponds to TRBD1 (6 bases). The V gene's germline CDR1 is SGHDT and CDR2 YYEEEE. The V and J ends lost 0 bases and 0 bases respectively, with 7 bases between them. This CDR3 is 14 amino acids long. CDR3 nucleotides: TGTGCCAGCAGCTTGGGGGGGCGCTCCTACGAGCAGTACTTC. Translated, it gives CASSLGGRSYEQYF.

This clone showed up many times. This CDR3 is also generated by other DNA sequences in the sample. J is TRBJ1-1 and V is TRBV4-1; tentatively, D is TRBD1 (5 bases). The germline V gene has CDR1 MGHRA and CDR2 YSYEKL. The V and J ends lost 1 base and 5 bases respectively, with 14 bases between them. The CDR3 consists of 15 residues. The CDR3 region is CASSQGTPRRTEAFF. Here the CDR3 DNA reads TGCGCCAGCAGCCAAGGGACACCGCGAAGAACTGAAGCTTTCTTT.

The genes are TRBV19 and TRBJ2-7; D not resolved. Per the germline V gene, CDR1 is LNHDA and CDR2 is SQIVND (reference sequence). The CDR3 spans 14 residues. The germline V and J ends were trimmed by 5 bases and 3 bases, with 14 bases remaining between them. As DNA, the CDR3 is TGTGCCAGTAGTTTCATTGGACGGAGCTACGAGCAGTACTTC. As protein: CASSFIGRSYEQYF.

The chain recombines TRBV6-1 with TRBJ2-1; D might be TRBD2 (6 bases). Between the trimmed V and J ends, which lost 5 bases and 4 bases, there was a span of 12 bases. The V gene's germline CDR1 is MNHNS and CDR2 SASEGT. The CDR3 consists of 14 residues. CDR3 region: CASSKGLLYNEQFF. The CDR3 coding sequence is TGTGCCAGCAGTAAGGGACTGCTTTACAATGAGCAGTTCTTC.

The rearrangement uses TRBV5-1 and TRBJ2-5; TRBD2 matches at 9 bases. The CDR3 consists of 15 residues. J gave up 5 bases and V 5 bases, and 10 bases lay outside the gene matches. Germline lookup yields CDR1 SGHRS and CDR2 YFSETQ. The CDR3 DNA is TGCGCCAGCAGGGCTTCTAGCGGGAAGATGGAGACCCAGTACTTC. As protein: CASRASSGKMETQYF.

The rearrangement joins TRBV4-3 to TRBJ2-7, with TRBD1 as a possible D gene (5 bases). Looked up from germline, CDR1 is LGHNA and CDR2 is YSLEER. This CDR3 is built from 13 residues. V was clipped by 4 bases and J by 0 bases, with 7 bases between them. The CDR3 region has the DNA TGCGCCAGCAGCCGCGACAGCTCCTACGAGCAGTACTTC. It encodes CASSRDSSYEQYF.

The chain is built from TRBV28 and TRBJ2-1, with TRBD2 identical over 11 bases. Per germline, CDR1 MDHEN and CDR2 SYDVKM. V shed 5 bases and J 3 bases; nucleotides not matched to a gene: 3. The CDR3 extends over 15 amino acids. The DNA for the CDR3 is TGTGCCAGCAGTAAGGGACTAGCGGACTACAATGAGCAGTTCTTC. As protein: CASSKGLADYNEQFF.

The CDR3, as DNA: TGTGCCAGCAGCTTAAACAACAGGGGGGAAGAGCAGTTCTTC. Its translation is CASSLNNRGEEQFF. This sequence joins TRBV7-8 and TRBJ2-1; 8 nucleotides agree with TRBD1. Germline-derived CDR1 and CDR2 are SGHVS and FQNEAQ. V was pared by 2 bases and J by 10 bases, with 7 bases of the junction left unmatched. The CDR3 is 14 residues long.

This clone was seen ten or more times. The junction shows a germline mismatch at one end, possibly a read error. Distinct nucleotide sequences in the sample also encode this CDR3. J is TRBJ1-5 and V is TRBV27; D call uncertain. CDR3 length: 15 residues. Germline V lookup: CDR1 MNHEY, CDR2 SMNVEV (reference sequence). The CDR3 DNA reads TGTGCTAGCAGTTTCTTAGGAGATAGCAATCAGCCCCAGCATTTT. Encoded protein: CASSFLGDSNQPQHF.

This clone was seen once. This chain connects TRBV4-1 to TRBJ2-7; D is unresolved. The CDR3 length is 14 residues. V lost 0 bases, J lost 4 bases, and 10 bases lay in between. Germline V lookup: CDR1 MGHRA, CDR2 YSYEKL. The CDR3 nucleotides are TGCGCCAGCAGCCAAGAAGGTAGTCAATACGAGCAGTACTTC. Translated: CASSQEGSQYEQYF.